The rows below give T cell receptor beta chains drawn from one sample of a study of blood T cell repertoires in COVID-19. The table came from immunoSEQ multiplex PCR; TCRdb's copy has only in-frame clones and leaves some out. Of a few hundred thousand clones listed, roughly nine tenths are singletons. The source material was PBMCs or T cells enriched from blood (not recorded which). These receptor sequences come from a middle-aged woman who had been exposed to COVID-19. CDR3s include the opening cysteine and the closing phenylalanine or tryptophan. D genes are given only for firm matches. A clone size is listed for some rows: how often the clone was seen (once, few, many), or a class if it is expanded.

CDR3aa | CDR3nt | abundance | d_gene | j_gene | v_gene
CASSLKGLFEDGYTF | TGTGCCAGCAGCCTAAAGGGACTCTTCGAAGATGGCTACACCTTC | NA | NA | TRBJ1-2 | TRBV9
CSVGTPGQGGKTQYF | TGCAGCGTTGGAACCCCGGGACAGGGGGGGAAGACCCAGTACTTC | NA | TRBD1 | TRBJ2-5 | TRBV29-1
CAISDLDRGLGYTF | TGTGCCATCAGTGACCTGGACAGGGGGCTGGGCTACACCTTC | NA | TRBD1 | TRBJ1-2 | TRBV10-3
CASSLRQGRSDGYTF | TGCGCCAGCAGCTTGCGACAGGGAAGAAGTGATGGCTACACCTTC | NA | TRBD1 | TRBJ1-2 | TRBV5-1
CASSGMTDSGNTIYF | TGTGCCAGTAGTGGGATGACAGACTCTGGAAACACCATATATTTT | NA | NA | TRBJ1-3 | TRBV19
CASSLAGAGTTYNEQFF | TGTGCCAGCAGCTTAGCGGGGGCCGGGACTACCTACAATGAGCAGTTCTTC | NA | NA | TRBJ2-1 | TRBV7-2
CASSYRDRVGGYTF | TGTGCCAGCAGTTACCGCGACAGGGTTGGGGGCTACACCTTC | once | TRBD1 | TRBJ1-2 | TRBV6-2/TRBV6-3
CATSRFKTSGNTIYF | TGTGCCACCTCGCGGTTTAAGACCTCTGGAAACACCATATATTTT | NA | NA | TRBJ1-3 | TRBV6-5
CASSLEGRTGRNEQFF | TGTGCCAGCAGCTTAGAGGGGAGGACAGGGCGAAATGAGCAGTTCTTC | NA | TRBD1 | TRBJ2-1 | TRBV7-9
CAWRIGDRDNSPLHF | TGTGCCTGGAGGATTGGAGACAGGGATAATTCACCCCTCCACTTT | few | TRBD1 | TRBJ1-6 | TRBV30
CASSQVFPHVPGASGGTDTQYF | TGTGCCAGCAGCCAAGTTTTCCCCCATGTTCCTGGGGCTAGCGGGGGCACAGATACGCAGTATTTT | NA | TRBD2 | TRBJ2-3 | TRBV3-1/TRBV3-2
CASSTTRQASNYGYTF | TGTGCCAGTAGTACTACCCGACAAGCTTCTAACTATGGCTACACCTTC | NA | NA | TRBJ1-2 | TRBV19